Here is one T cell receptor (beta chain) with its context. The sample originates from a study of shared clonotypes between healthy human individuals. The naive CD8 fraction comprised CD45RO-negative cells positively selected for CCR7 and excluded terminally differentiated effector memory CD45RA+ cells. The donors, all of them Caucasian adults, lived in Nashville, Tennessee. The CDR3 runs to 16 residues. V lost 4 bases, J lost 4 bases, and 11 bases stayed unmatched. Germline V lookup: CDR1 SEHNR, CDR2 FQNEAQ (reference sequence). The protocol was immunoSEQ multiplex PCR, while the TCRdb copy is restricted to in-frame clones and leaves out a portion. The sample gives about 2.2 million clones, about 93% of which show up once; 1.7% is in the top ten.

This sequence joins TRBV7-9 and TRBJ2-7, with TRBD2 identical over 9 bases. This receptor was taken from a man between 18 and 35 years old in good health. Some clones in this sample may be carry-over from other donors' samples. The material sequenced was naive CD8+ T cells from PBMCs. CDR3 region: CASSSDPGLAGYEQYF. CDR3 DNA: TGTGCCAGCAGCTCGGATCCGGGCCTAGCGGGATACGAGCAGTACTTC.